The 28 T cell receptor beta chains in this list originate from one sample, sequenced in a study of read filtering for tumor transcriptome and immune sequencing. The library was built from roughly 400 ng RNA with molecular barcoded adaptors for alpha/delta and beta/gamma chains. TCRdb reprocessed the reads with MiXCR, giving one entry per CDR3 protein. Of 120,000 or so distinct CDR3 sequences detected, around 13% appear once; the ten largest clones hold approximately 11%. The sequencing sample was made of a population of CD138-negative cells sorted from bone marrow. All receptors derive from a donor aged 40 or over with multiple myeloma.

Concerning this clonotype itself: Being one base from a much bigger clone, this may be a read error. The chain uses TRBV2 and TRBJ2-1; D perhaps matches TRBD1 (6 bases). The CDR3 is made up of 15 amino acids. Germline V CDR1 and CDR2: SNHLY, FYNNEI. Between the trimmed V and J ends, which lost 5 bases and 7 bases, there was a span of 18 bases. The CDR3 reads CASSNRLGALNEQFF. The CDR3 bases are TGTGCCAGCAGTAACAGACTGGGGGCGCTTAATGAGCAGTTCTTC.

This clonotype has ten or more counts. CDR3 in amino acids: CASSPDTYSNQPQHF. DNA of the CDR3: TGTGCCAGCAGTCCGGACACTTATAGCAATCAGCCCCAGCATTTT. The J gene is TRBJ1-5, the V gene TRBV5-5; D may be TRBD1 (5 bases). This CDR3 contains 15 residues. Between the trimmed V and J ends, which lost 5 bases and 0 bases, there was a span of 12 bases. The germline V gene encodes CDR1 SGHKS and CDR2 YYEKEE (reference sequence). Using reference TRBV5-5 and TRBJ1-5 for the parts outside the CDR3, the full variable domain is DAGVTQSPTHLIKTRGQQVTLRCSPISGHKSVSWYQQVLGQGPQFIFQYYEKEERGRGNFPDRFSARQFPNYSSELNVNALLLGDSALYLCASSPDTYSNQPQHFGDGTRLSIL.

Worth noting for this clonotype: This may be a read error: a much more frequent sequence differs by one nucleotide. V and J are TRBV7-9 and TRBJ2-5; unclear D gene. The germline V gene has CDR1 SEHNR and CDR2 FQNEAQ (reference sequence). The CDR3 extends over 11 amino acids. The CDR3 sequence: CASSLQVTQYF. The DNA of the CDR3 is TGTGCCAGCAGCCTTCAAGTGACCCAGTACTTC.

There are many counts of this clonotype. The rearrangement joins TRBV29-1 to TRBJ2-3; TRBD1 aligns across 8 bases. The germline CDR1 and CDR2 sequences are SQVTM and ANQGSEA. V lost 7 bases, J lost 0 bases, and 3 bases stayed unmatched. This CDR3 is 13 amino acids long. The CDR3 DNA follows: TGCAGCGGGACAGGGACTAGCACAGATACGCAGTATTTT. Translation gives CSGTGTSTDTQYF.

Details on this clonotype: It is likely a read error, because the conserved phenylalanine at the end of the CDR3 is missing. Here the CDR3 reads CASMGGAANTEAFL. The DNA for the CDR3 is TGTGCCAGCATGGGAGGGGCTGCGAACACTGAGGCTTTCCTT. J is TRBJ1-1 and V is TRBV6-6, with a possible D match to TRBD1 (5 bases). Germline V gene data show CDR1 as MNHNY and CDR2 as SVGAGI (reference sequence). The length of the CDR3 is 14 residues.

In this sample, this clonotype turned up many times. The gene calls are TRBV7-9 and TRBJ1-1; no clear D gene. The CDR3 loop spans 13 amino acids. Germline assignment: CDR1 SEHNR and CDR2 FQNEAQ (reference sequence). The V gene lost 5 bases and the J gene lost 1 base, with 8 bases spanning the gap. This chain's CDR3 is CASSRKQNTEAFF. CDR3 bases: TGTGCCAGCAGCCGGAAACAGAACACTGAAGCTTTCTTT. The variable domain in full, with the rest retrieved from reference TRBV7-9 and TRBJ1-1, is DTGVSQNPRHKITKRGQNVTFRCDPISEHNRLYWYRQTLGQGPEFLTYFQNEAQLEKSRLLSDRFSAERPKGSFSTLEIQRTEQGDSAMYLCASSRKQNTEAFFGQGTRLTVV.

This clonotype came up many times. The chain joins TRBV6-2 or TRBV6-3 to TRBJ2-4, with D perhaps matching TRBD1 (5 bases). The V end lost 2 bases, the J end lost 7 bases, and 12 bases lay between the germline ends. The CDR3 is 14 residues long. Germline V CDR1 and CDR2: MNHEY, SVGEGT. Here the CDR3 DNA reads TGTGCCAGCAGTTACCCAAATGCAGGGAACATTCAGTACTTC. This gives the protein CASSYPNAGNIQYF.

The chain recombines TRBV19 with TRBJ2-6; the D gene is possibly TRBD1 (5 bases). This CDR3 is built from 17 residues. In germline, CDR1 is LNHDA, CDR2 SQIVND (reference sequence). V lost 1 base and J lost 0, with 10 bases in between. Here the CDR3 DNA reads TGTGCCAGTAGTATAGCAGGGATTATCTCTGGGGCCAACGTCCTGACTTTC. Protein product: CASSIAGIISGANVLTF. The full variable domain, its missing parts supplied by reference TRBV19 and TRBJ2-6, is DGGITQSPKYLFRKEGQNVTLSCEQNLNHDAMYWYRQDPGQGLRLIYYSQIVNDFQKGDIAEGYSVSREKKESFPLTVTSAQKNPTAFYLCASSIAGIISGANVLTFGAGSRLTVL.

This clonotype was picked up a small number of times. The chain has TRBV28 and TRBJ1-1, with D hard to call. Trimming cost V 5 bases and J 7 bases, with 11 bases left between them. Germline CDR1 and CDR2: MDHEN and SYDVKM. CDR3 length: 12 residues. The CDR3, as DNA: TGTGCCAGCAGTCCTTGGGTGGGTGAAGCTTTCTTT. It is translated as CASSPWVGEAFF.

For this clonotype: Since no conserved phenylalanine or tryptophan closes the CDR3, a read error is the likely cause. The CDR3 DNA reads as TGTGCCAGCAGCTTAGCGTCATTTGGGACGAGGGATAGCAATCAGCCCCAGCATATT. Protein: CASSLASFGTRDSNQPQHI. V gene TRBV7-9 combines with J gene TRBJ1-5, with D possibly matching TRBD1 (5 bases). Germline loops: CDR1 SEHNR, CDR2 FQNEAQ (reference sequence). CDR3 length: 19 residues. The V end was cut by 0 bases, the J end by 0 bases, with 18 bases between.

This clonotype was seen repeatedly, ten times or more. The rearrangement uses TRBV7-9 and TRBJ2-3; 7 nucleotides agree with TRBD2. The CDR3 spans 17 residues. V gave up 2 bases and J gave up 0 bases; unmatched junction bases: 8. Per the germline V gene, CDR1 is SEHNR and CDR2 is FQNEAQ (reference sequence). CDR3 in amino acids: CASSLRAGATSTDTQYF. CDR3 bases: TGTGCCAGCAGCTTACGTGCGGGAGCGACCAGCACAGATACGCAGTATTTT.

This clonotype was counted many times. The rearrangement joins TRBV11-2 to TRBJ1-1; maybe TRBD1 (6 bases). V was trimmed by 5 bases and J by 3 bases, leaving 13 bases between them. Germline lookup yields CDR1 SGHAT and CDR2 FQNNGV. CDR3 size: 14 residues. The CDR3 here is CASSPMGQHTEAFF. CDR3 bases: TGTGCCAGCAGCCCAATGGGACAACACACTGAAGCTTTCTTT.

At least ten counts were recorded for this clonotype. In DNA form, the CDR3 reads TGTGCCAGCTCACTAAGGGACATCTATGGCTACACCTTC. Protein product: CASSLRDIYGYTF. The V gene is TRBV18, the J gene TRBJ1-2; a weak D match, TRBD1 (6 bases). CDR3 size: 13 residues. Trimming took 4 bases from V and 4 from J, leaving 10 bases between them. Germline V gene data show CDR1 as KGHSH and CDR2 as LQKENI.

Remarks on this clonotype: A single base separates this from a much larger clone, so it may be a read error. Because the CDR3 is missing its conserved closing phenylalanine or tryptophan, this is likely a read error. This rearrangement joins TRBV18 to TRBJ2-1; D may be TRBD1 (6 bases). Germline V gives CDR1 KGHSH, CDR2 LQKENI. Trimming removed 3 bases from V and 0 bases from J, with 12 bases in between. The CDR3 runs to 16 residues. The CDR3 sequence: CASSPRTESSYNEQFS. Written as DNA, the CDR3 is TGTGCCAGCTCACCCAGGACAGAGAGCTCCTACAATGAGCAGTTCTCC.

Points on this clonotype: A read error is possible here, since a much larger clone lies one base away. This chain joins TRBV5-1 and TRBJ2-5; possibly TRBD1 for D (5 bases). Germline V gene lookup returns CDR1 SGHRS and CDR2 YFSETQ. Deletions cut 2 bases from V and 2 bases from J, with 13 bases between. This CDR3 is built from 15 residues. CDR3 coding DNA: TGCGCCAGCAGCTTTACTGCAGGGCCACAAGAGACCCAGTACTTC. This encodes CASSFTAGPQETQYF.

This clonotype came up many times. The chain uses TRBV20-1 and TRBJ1-5, with 7 nucleotides matching TRBD1. Looked up from germline, CDR1 is DFQATT and CDR2 is SNEGSKA (reference sequence). The CDR3 extends over 13 amino acids. The ends lost 6 bases at V and 3 bases at J; junction bases unmatched: 5. The CDR3 DNA reads TGCAGTGCGTGGACAGGAGCCAATCAGCCCCAGCATTTT. The encoded protein is CSAWTGANQPQHF.

This clonotype was seen ten or more times. The chain recombines TRBV19 with TRBJ2-1, with 13 bases that match TRBD2. The germline V gene has CDR1 LNHDA and CDR2 SQIVND (reference sequence). V lost 4 bases and J lost 7; bases outside the gene matches: 4. This CDR3 contains 15 residues. The CDR3 nucleotides read TGTGCCAGTAGTACCCAGGGACTAGCGGGGAATGAGCAGTTCTTC. Residues: CASSTQGLAGNEQFF.

This clonotype was counted many times. This chain joins TRBV12-3 or TRBV12-4 and TRBJ1-6; maybe TRBD1 (5 bases). The CDR3 loop spans 13 amino acids. V lost 3 bases and J lost 5, with 5 bases in between. The CDR3 loop is CASSLDNNSPLHF. The CDR3 coding sequence is TGTGCCAGCAGTTTGGACAATAATTCACCCCTCCACTTT.

Comment on this clonotype: One end of the junction varies from germline; a read error may be responsible. The chain recombines TRBV29-1 with TRBJ2-1; D remains ambiguous. Looked up from germline, CDR1 is SQVTM and CDR2 is ANQGSEA. This CDR3 comprises 9 residues. This CDR3 reads CRVEDIRFF. In DNA, the CDR3 is TGCCGCGTTGAAGATATTCGGTTCTTC.

This clonotype was recorded a few times. The J gene is TRBJ1-1, the V gene TRBV12-3 or TRBV12-4; 8 bases map to TRBD1. CDR3 length: 15 residues. The ends lost 6 bases at V and 4 bases at J; junction bases unmatched: 10. The CDR3 reads CASSPRQGSGTEAFF. In DNA, the CDR3 is TGTGCCAGCAGCCCTAGACAGGGGTCAGGCACTGAAGCTTTCTTT.

The chain employs TRBV4-1 and TRBJ2-3; D might be TRBD1 or TRBD2, each matching 5 bases. CDR1 MGHRA and CDR2 YSYEKL come from the germline V gene. The CDR3 is 16 residues long. V lost 4 bases and J lost 4, with 18 bases in between. The CDR3 DNA is TGCGCCAGCAGCCCTGCCGGGACCTTCAGCCCAGATACGCAGTATTTT. It codes for CASSPAGTFSPDTQYF.

In its sample, this clonotype was seen a few times. A read error may explain this, as a much larger clone is one base away. V gene TRBV14 combines with J gene TRBJ2-1; D tentatively fits TRBD1 or TRBD2 (6 bases each). This CDR3 has 15 amino acids. CDR1 is SGHDN, CDR2 FVKESK, per germline. CDR3: CASRRDGTPYNERFF. CDR3 bases: TGTGCCAGCAGGCGGGACGGGACACCTTACAATGAGCGGTTCTTC.

On this clonotype itself: A much larger clone lies one base from this, so it may be a read error. The chain links TRBV6-5 to TRBJ1-2, with TRBD1 as a possible D gene (6 bases). Germline V gene data show CDR1 as MNHEY and CDR2 as SVGAGI. The CDR3 consists of 14 residues. The chain's CDR3 is CASIDAGGGYGYAF. As DNA, the CDR3 is TGTGCCAGCATTGACGCCGGGGGGGGCTATGGCTACGCCTTC.

This clonotype has ten or more counts. J is TRBJ2-1 and V is TRBV10-1, with a possible D match to TRBD2 (6 bases). Germline V gene lookup returns CDR1 WNHNN and CDR2 SYGVQD (reference sequence). This CDR3 is built from 15 residues. Trimming took off 5 bases at V and 7 bases at J, with 18 bases between the two ends. The CDR3 region is CASSRRPPGDNEQFF. In DNA, the CDR3 is TGCGCCAGCAGTCGAAGGCCCCCGGGGGATAATGAGCAGTTCTTC.

For this clonotype: This is likely a read error, given that the CDR3 carries no conserved phenylalanine or tryptophan at its end. V is TRBV29-1 and J is TRBJ2-1, with TRBD1 matching 7 bases. Per germline, CDR1 SQVTM and CDR2 ANQGSEA. The CDR3 is 15 residues long. Trimming took 5 bases from V and 4 from J; bases not matched to a gene: 11. CDR3 loop: CSVTKGDSSYNEQFL. CDR3 coding DNA: TGCAGCGTTACGAAGGGGGACAGTTCATACAATGAGCAGTTCCTC.

This clonotype was picked up many times. V and J are TRBV12-3 or TRBV12-4 and TRBJ2-3; 14 nucleotides line up with TRBD2. The V gene end was trimmed by 5 bases and the J gene end by 10 bases; junction bases not matched to a gene: 11. The CDR3 has 16 amino acids. The DNA of the CDR3 is TGTGCCAGCAGTCCTCCGGGACTAGCGGGGGCTGTGGCGCAGTATTTT. It yields the protein CASSPPGLAGAVAQYF.

This clonotype was seen many times. This chain joins TRBV5-1 and TRBJ1-4, with D unclear. The CDR3 is 15 residues long. Germline CDR1 reads SGHRS; CDR2 reads YFSETQ. The V end was cut by 4 bases, the J end by 0 bases, with 10 bases between. The CDR3 loop is CASSADPATNEKLFF. In DNA, the CDR3 is TGCGCCAGCAGCGCAGACCCTGCAACTAATGAAAAACTGTTTTTT.

This clonotype was counted ten times or more. The chain joins TRBV3-1 to TRBJ1-2; no clear D. This CDR3 contains 15 residues. Between the trimmed V and J ends, which lost 1 base and 8 bases, there was a span of 17 bases. Looked up from germline, CDR1 is LGHDT and CDR2 is YNNKEL (reference sequence). This CDR3 reads CASSQGDRVSGGYTF. The CDR3 nucleotides read TGTGCCAGCAGCCAAGGGGATCGGGTTTCGGGCGGCTACACCTTC.